The 18 T cell receptor beta chains below come from one sample, sequenced in a study of cytomegalovirus exposure and HLA in healthy donors (dated by TCRdb to 2015 to 2018). Receptor amplification or capture employed the immunoSEQ multiplex PCR assay. TCRdb mirrors the immuneACCESS table, restricted to in-frame sequences. Some clones are absent from its copies; in checked studies, under half trace to an unresolved V gene, and the reason for the others is unknown. This sample is represented by tens of thousands of clones; around 94% of them were singletons. The ten most abundant clones make up under 3% of the sample. The source material was PBMCs. The receptor set was obtained from a man younger than 30 in good health and CMV-seronegative.

The J gene is TRBJ2-3, the V gene TRBV7-2; no clear D. Germline CDR1 and CDR2: SGHTA and FQGNSA. Trimming stripped 2 bases from V and 5 bases from J, with 2 bases between. The CDR3 consists of 11 residues. CDR3 loop: CASSLQDTQYF. Written as DNA, the CDR3 is TGTGCCAGCAGCTTACAAGATACGCAGTATTTT. Looking up the rest from reference TRBV7-2 and TRBJ2-3 gives the full variable domain: GAGVSQSPSNKVTEKGKDVELRCDPISGHTALYWYRQSLGQGLEFLIYFQGNSAPDKSGLPSDRFSAERTGGSVSTLTIQRTQQEDSAVYLCASSLQDTQYFGPGTRLTVL.

The chain uses TRBV11-3 and TRBJ2-6, with 7 positions matching TRBD2. The CDR3 is 16 residues long. V shed 4 bases and J 2 bases; nucleotides not matched to a gene: 5. CDR1 and CDR2 (germline): SGHNT, YENEEA. CDR3 coding DNA: TGTGCCAGCAGCTCTATGGGGGGGACTGGGGCCAACGTCCTGACTTTC. Protein sequence: CASSSMGGTGANVLTF.

There are a few counts of this clone. The rearrangement links TRBV28 to TRBJ2-7, with a possible D match to TRBD2 (6 bases). Trimming took off 6 bases at V and 6 bases at J, with 12 bases between the two ends. The CDR3 runs to 12 residues. The germline V gene encodes CDR1 MDHEN and CDR2 SYDVKM. The CDR3 spells CASSLTSLEQYF. The CDR3 nucleotides read TGTGCCAGCAGCCTTACTAGCCTCGAGCAGTACTTC.

This sequence joins TRBV28 and TRBJ1-2; D is unresolved. Germline CDR1 MDHEN, CDR2 SYDVKM. This CDR3 is built from 12 residues. V lost 6 bases and J lost 6, with 11 bases in between. The CDR3 loop is CASSQRTDGYTF. Here the CDR3 DNA reads TGTGCCAGCAGCCAAAGAACGGATGGCTACACCTTC.

J is TRBJ2-7 and V is TRBV13, with TRBD1 matching 10 bases. The V gene end was trimmed by 3 bases and the J gene end by 7 bases; junction bases not matched to a gene: 6. The CDR3 length is 14 residues. Looked up from germline, CDR1 is PRHDT and CDR2 is FYEKMQ (reference sequence). Here the CDR3 reads CASSLDRGVREQYF. The CDR3 DNA is TGTGCCAGCAGCTTGGACAGGGGGGTGCGGGAGCAGTACTTC.

This rearrangement joins TRBV10-3 to TRBJ2-7; 8 nucleotides align to TRBD2. V trimming: 6 bases; J trimming: 4 bases; junction bases outside the gene matches: 11. CDR3 length: 15 residues. Germline V CDR1 and CDR2: ENHRY, SYGVKD. For the CDR3, the DNA is TGTGCCATCAGCGCTAAGCGGGAGAAGGGTTACGAGCAGTACTTC. It codes for CAISAKREKGYEQYF.

The chain has TRBV6-1 and TRBJ2-3, with D perhaps TRBD1 (6 bases). This CDR3 region has 15 residues. The ends were cut back, 6 bases at V and 2 bases at J, with 15 bases in the middle. CDR1 MNHNS and CDR2 SASEGT come from the germline V gene. In nucleotides, the CDR3 is TGTGCCAGCAGACACGGACAGAAAGTCACAGATACGCAGTATTTT. Amino acid sequence: CASRHGQKVTDTQYF.

J is TRBJ1-2 and V is TRBV9; D remains ambiguous. With 5 bases removed from V and 5 bases from J, the gap between germline ends came to 7 bases. Per germline, CDR1 SGDLS and CDR2 YYNGEE. This CDR3 is built from 11 residues. The chain's CDR3 is CASSEGYGYTF. The CDR3 DNA reads as TGTGCCAGCAGTGAGGGTTATGGCTACACCTTC.

This sequence joins TRBV18 and TRBJ2-4; tentative D call: TRBD1 (6 bases). CDR1 is KGHSH and CDR2 is LQKENI in the germline V gene. The germline V and J ends were trimmed by 6 bases and 8 bases, with 20 bases remaining between them. The CDR3 is 15 amino acids. CDR3 in amino acids: CASSRSWTEGDIQYF. For the CDR3, the DNA is TGTGCCAGCTCGCGGAGCTGGACAGAAGGGGACATTCAGTACTTC.

The chain has TRBV6-1 and TRBJ1-5, with D unresolved. The ends were cut back, 7 bases at V and 3 bases at J, with 10 bases in the middle. Germline loops: CDR1 MNHNS, CDR2 SASEGT. This CDR3 is built from 13 residues. Written as DNA, the CDR3 is TGTGCCAGCATCATGAGGGACAATCAGCCCCAGCATTTT. It yields the protein CASIMRDNQPQHF.

The V gene is TRBV30, the J gene TRBJ1-4; TRBD1 is a possible D gene (6 bases). Germline lookup yields CDR1 GTSNPN and CDR2 SVGIG (reference sequence). This CDR3 is built from 15 residues. V gave up 4 bases and J gave up 3 bases, with 15 bases separating them. The CDR3 DNA follows: TGTGCCTGGACAGCAGGGGAGAATGCTAATGAAAAACTGTTTTTT. It encodes CAWTAGENANEKLFF. The full variable domain, with the rest looked up from reference TRBV30 and TRBJ1-4, is SQTIHQWPATLVQPVGSPLSLECTVEGTSNPNLYWYRQAAGRGLQLLFYSVGIGQISSEVPQNLSASRPQDRQFILSSKKLLLSDSGFYLCAWTAGENANEKLFFGSGTQLSVL.

This clone was recorded once. The gene calls are TRBV7-2 and TRBJ1-3, with no clear D. Germline V gene data show CDR1 as SGHTA and CDR2 as FQGNSA. With 2 bases removed from V and 0 bases from J, the gap between germline ends came to 14 bases. The CDR3 length is 17 residues. The chain's CDR3 is CASSLPTPGSSGNTIYF. For the CDR3, the DNA is TGTGCCAGCAGCTTACCCACCCCGGGGAGCTCTGGAAACACCATATATTTT.

The CDR3 region has the DNA TGTGCCAGTAGTTGGACAGGGGCGAACACTGAAGCTTTCTTT. The encoded protein is CASSWTGANTEAFF. The chain employs TRBV19 and TRBJ1-1; TRBD1 agrees at 9 bases. V was pared by 5 bases and J by 1 base, with 2 bases of the junction left unmatched. The CDR3 is 14 residues long. CDR1 LNHDA and CDR2 SQIVND come from the germline V gene (reference sequence).

In this sample, this clone turned up once. J is TRBJ2-1 and V is TRBV5-4, with D perhaps TRBD2 (5 bases). Trimming cost V 2 bases and J 9 bases, with 12 bases left between them. The CDR3 is 13 residues long. CDR1 SGHNT and CDR2 YYREEE come from the germline V gene (reference sequence). CDR3 region: CASSFTGSFEQFF. In nucleotides, the CDR3 is TGTGCCAGCAGCTTTACGGGGTCGTTTGAGCAGTTCTTC.

The gene calls are TRBV6-1 and TRBJ1-2; 8 bases agree with TRBD1. CDR3 size: 16 residues. Germline lookup yields CDR1 MNHNS and CDR2 SASEGT. J gave up 4 bases and V 3 bases, and 10 bases lay outside the gene matches. The CDR3 bases are TGTGCCAGCAGTGACTTCCCGGGACAGGACGGCTATGGCTACACCTTC. Protein: CASSDFPGQDGYGYTF.

The rearrangement links TRBV19 to TRBJ2-3, with D maybe TRBD2 (6 bases). The germline V gene has CDR1 LNHDA and CDR2 SQIVND (reference sequence). The CDR3 has 15 amino acids. Trimming removed 4 bases from V and 6 bases from J, with 17 bases in between. DNA of the CDR3: TGTGCCAGTAGTAGGGGCTACCCGGAGGGGGATACGCAGTATTTT. Residues: CASSRGYPEGDTQYF.

The J gene is TRBJ2-3, the V gene TRBV10-1, with 9 bases matching TRBD1. Germline values: CDR1 WNHNN, CDR2 SYGVQD (reference sequence). V dropped 7 bases and J dropped 1; count of bases not matched to a gene: 9. The CDR3 runs to 16 residues. CDR3 in DNA: TGCGCCAGCACCTCGGGACAGGGTCTTGGCACAGATACGCAGTATTTT. Translation gives CASTSGQGLGTDTQYF.

The sample holds one count of this clone. This chain links TRBV18 with TRBJ2-3, with a tentative D call TRBD1 (5 bases). The germline V gene encodes CDR1 KGHSH and CDR2 LQKENI. CDR3 length equals 15 residues. Trimming shortened V by 6 bases and J by 2 bases, and 15 bases separated the two germline ends. The DNA for the CDR3 is TGTGCCAGCTCCCCAGACCAGGGTCACACAGATACGCAGTATTTT. Protein sequence: CASSPDQGHTDTQYF.